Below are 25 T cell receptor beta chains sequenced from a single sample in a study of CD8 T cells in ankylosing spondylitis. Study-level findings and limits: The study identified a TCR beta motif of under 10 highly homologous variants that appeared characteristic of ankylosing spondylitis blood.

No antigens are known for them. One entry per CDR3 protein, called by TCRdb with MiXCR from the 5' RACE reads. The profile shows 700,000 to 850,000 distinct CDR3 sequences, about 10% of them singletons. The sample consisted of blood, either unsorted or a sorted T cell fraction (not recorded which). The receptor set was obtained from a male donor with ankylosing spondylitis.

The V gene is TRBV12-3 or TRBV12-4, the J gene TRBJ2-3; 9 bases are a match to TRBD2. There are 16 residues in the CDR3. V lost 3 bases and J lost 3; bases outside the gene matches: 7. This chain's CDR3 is CASSFILAGFTDTQYF. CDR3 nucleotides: TGTGCCAGCAGTTTTATCCTAGCGGGATTTACAGATACGCAGTATTTT.

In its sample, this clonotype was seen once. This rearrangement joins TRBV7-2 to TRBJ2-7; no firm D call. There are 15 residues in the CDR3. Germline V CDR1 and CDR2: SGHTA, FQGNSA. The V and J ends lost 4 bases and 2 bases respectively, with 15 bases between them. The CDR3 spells CASSSRRALTYEQYF. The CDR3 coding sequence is TGTGCCAGCAGCTCCCGCCGGGCGCTGACCTACGAGCAGTACTTC.

CDR3 sequence (DNA): TGCGCCAGCAGCCAAGATCGTTGGAGGGGAGAGACCCAGTACTTC. Encoded protein: CASSQDRWRGETQYF. The rearrangement links TRBV4-1 to TRBJ2-5, with D possibly matching TRBD2 (6 bases). V lost 0 bases and J lost 4, with 12 bases in between. Germline V gene sequence: CDR1 MGHRA, CDR2 YSYEKL. The CDR3 is 15 amino acids.

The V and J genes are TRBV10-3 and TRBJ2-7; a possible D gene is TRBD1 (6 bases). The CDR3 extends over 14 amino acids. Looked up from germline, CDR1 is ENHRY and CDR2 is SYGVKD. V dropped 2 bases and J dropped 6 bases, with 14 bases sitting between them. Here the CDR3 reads CAISEGGGRGEQYF. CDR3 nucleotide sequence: TGTGCCATCAGTGAGGGTGGAGGCAGGGGCGAGCAGTACTTC.

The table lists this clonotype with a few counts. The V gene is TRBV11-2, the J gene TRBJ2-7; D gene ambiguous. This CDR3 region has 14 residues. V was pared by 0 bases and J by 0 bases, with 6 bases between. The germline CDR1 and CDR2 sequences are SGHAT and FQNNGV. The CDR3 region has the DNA TGTGCCAGCAGCTTAGAATTGAGCTCCTACGAGCAGTACTTC. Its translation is CASSLELSSYEQYF.

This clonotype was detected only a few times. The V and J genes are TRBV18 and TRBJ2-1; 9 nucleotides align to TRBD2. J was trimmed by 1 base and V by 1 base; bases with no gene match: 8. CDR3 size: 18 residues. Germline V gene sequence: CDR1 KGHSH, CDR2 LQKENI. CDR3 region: CASSPLPPAGGSYNEQFF. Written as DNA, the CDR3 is TGTGCCAGCTCACCACTACCTCCTGCGGGAGGGTCCTACAATGAGCAGTTCTTC.

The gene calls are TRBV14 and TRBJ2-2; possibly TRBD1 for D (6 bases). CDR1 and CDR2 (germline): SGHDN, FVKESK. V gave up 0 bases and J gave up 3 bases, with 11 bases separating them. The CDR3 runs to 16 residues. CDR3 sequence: CASSQDNRAYTGELFF. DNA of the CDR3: TGTGCCAGCAGCCAAGATAACAGGGCATACACCGGGGAGCTGTTTTTT. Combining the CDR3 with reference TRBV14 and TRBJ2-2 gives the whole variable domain EAGVTQFPSHSVIEKGQTVTLRCDPISGHDNLYWYRRVMGKEIKFLLHFVKESKQDESGMPNNRFLAERTGGTYSTLKVQPAELEDSGVYFCASSQDNRAYTGELFFGEGSRLTVL.

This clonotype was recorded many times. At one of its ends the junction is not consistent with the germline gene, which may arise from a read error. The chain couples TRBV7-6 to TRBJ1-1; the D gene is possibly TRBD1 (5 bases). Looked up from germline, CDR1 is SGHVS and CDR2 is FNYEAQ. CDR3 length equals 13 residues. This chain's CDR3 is CASSLGGVTEAFF. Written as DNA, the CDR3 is TGCGCCAGCAGCTTGGGAGGGGTAACTGAAGCTTTCTTT. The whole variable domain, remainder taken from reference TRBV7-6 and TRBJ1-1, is GAGVSQSPRYKVTKRGQDVALRCDPISGHVSLYWYRQALGQGPEFLTYFNYEAQQDKSGLPNDRFSAERPEGSISTLTIQRTEQRDSAMYRCASSLGGVTEAFFGQGTRLTVV.

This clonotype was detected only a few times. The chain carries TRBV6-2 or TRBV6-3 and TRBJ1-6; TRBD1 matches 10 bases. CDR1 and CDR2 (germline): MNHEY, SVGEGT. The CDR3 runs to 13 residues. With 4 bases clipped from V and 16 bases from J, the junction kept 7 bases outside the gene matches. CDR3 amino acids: CASSWGQGRVLHF. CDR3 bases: TGTGCCAGCAGTTGGGGACAGGGGAGAGTGCTCCACTTT.

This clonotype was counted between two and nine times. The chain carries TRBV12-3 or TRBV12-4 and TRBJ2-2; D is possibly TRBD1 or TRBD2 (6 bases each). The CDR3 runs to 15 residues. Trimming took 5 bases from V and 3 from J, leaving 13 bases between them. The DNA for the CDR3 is TGTGCCAGCAGTGGGGGGCTACTCTACACCGGGGAGCTGTTTTTT. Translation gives CASSGGLLYTGELFF.

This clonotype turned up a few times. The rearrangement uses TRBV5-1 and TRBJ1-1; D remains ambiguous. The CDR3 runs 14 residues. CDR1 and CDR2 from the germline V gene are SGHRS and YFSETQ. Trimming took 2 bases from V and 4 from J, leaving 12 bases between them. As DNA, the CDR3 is TGCGCCAGCAGCTTCCCCGTCGGAGGCACTGAAGCTTTCTTT. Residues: CASSFPVGGTEAFF.

The CDR3 spells CASSRIPGDYEQYF. The CDR3 DNA follows: TGTGCCAGCAGCCGGATTCCCGGGGACTACGAGCAGTACTTC. The chain recombines TRBV7-2 with TRBJ2-7; maybe TRBD2 (5 bases). Trimming took 5 bases from V and 3 from J, leaving 14 bases between them. Germline loops: CDR1 SGHTA, CDR2 FQGNSA. This CDR3 spans 14 amino acids. The full variable domain, with the rest looked up from reference TRBV7-2 and TRBJ2-7, is GAGVSQSPSNKVTEKGKDVELRCDPISGHTALYWYRQSLGQGLEFLIYFQGNSAPDKSGLPSDRFSAERTGGSVSTLTIQRTQQEDSAVYLCASSRIPGDYEQYFGPGTRLTVT.

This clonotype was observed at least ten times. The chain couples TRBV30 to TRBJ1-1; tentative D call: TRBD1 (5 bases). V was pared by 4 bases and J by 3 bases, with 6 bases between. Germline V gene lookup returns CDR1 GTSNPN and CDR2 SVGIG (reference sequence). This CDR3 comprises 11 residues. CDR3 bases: TGTGCCTGGAAAGGGGACACTGAAGCTTTCTTT. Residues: CAWKGDTEAFF.

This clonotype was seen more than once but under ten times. For the CDR3, the DNA is TGTGCCACCCCCGGGCAGAACACCGGGGAGCTGTTTTTT. Translated: CATPGQNTGELFF. The V call is TRBV28, the J call TRBJ2-2; D is undetermined. The germline V and J ends were trimmed by 10 bases and 1 base, with 10 bases remaining between them. The CDR3 is 13 residues long. From germline, CDR1 is MDHEN and CDR2 SYDVKM.

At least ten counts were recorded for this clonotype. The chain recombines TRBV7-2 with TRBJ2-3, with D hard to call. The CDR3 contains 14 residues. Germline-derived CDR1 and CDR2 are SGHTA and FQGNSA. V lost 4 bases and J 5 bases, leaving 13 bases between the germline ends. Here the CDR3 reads CASSSGPGGDTQYF. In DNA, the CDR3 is TGTGCCAGCAGCTCCGGACCGGGCGGAGATACGCAGTATTTT.

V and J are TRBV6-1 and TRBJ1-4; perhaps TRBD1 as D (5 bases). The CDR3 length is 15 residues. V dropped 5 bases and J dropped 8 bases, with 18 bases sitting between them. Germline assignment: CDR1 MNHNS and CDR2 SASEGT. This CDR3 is CASSRGGSGGEKLFF. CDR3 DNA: TGTGCCAGCAGTCGCGGGGGATCCGGTGGGGAAAAACTGTTTTTT.

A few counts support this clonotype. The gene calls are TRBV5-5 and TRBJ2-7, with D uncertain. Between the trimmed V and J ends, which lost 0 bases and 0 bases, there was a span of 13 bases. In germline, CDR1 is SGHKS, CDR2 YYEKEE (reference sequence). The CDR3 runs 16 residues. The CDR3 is CASSLAGGRHSYEQYF. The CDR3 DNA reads TGTGCCAGCAGCTTGGCAGGCGGCCGCCACTCCTACGAGCAGTACTTC. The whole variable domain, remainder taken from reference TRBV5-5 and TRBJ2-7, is DAGVTQSPTHLIKTRGQQVTLRCSPISGHKSVSWYQQVLGQGPQFIFQYYEKEERGRGNFPDRFSARQFPNYSSELNVNALLLGDSALYLCASSLAGGRHSYEQYFGPGTRLTVT.

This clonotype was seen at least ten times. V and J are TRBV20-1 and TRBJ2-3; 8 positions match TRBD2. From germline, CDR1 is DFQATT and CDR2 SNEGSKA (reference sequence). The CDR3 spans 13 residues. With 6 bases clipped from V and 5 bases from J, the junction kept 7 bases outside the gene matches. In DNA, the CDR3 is TGCAGTGCCGGGAGCGGGGGTGTAGATACGCAGTATTTT. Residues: CSAGSGGVDTQYF.

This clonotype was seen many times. CDR3 sequence (DNA): TGCAGCGTTGATGAAGGGGGATGGGGAGATACGCAGTATTTT. It codes for CSVDEGGWGDTQYF. V is TRBV29-1 and J is TRBJ2-3, with D possibly being TRBD1 (6 bases). The CDR3 spans 14 residues. Looked up from germline, CDR1 is SQVTM and CDR2 is ANQGSEA. V was shortened by 3 bases and J by 5 bases, with 15 bases between the two germline ends.

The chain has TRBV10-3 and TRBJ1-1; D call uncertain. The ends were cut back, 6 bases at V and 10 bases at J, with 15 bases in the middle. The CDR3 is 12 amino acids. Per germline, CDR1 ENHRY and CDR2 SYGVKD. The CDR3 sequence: CAISPPSGAAFF. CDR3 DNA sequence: TGTGCCATCAGCCCTCCCTCAGGCGCAGCTTTCTTT.

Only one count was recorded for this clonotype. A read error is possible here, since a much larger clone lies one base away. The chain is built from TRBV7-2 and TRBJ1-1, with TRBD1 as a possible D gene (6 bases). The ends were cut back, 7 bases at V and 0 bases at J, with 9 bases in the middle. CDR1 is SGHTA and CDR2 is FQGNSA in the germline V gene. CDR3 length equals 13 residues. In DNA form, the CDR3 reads TGTACCAGCAAATGGGGGCTGAACACTGAAGCTTTCTTT. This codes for CTSKWGLNTEAFF.

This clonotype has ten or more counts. In DNA form, the CDR3 reads TGTGCCATCAGTACCGGGAGCGAGACCCAGTACTTC. Its translation: CAISTGSETQYF. This rearrangement joins TRBV10-3 to TRBJ2-5; D may be TRBD2 (6 bases). The CDR3 is 12 amino acids. Germline V CDR1 and CDR2: ENHRY, SYGVKD. V gave up 5 bases and J gave up 5 bases, with 9 bases separating them.

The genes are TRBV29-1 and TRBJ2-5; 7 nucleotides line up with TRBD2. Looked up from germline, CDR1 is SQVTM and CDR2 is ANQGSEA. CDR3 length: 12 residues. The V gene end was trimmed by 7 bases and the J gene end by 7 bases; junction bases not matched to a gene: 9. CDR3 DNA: TGCAGCGCCTCCGGGGGGTCCGGGACCCAGTACTTC. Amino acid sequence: CSASGGSGTQYF.

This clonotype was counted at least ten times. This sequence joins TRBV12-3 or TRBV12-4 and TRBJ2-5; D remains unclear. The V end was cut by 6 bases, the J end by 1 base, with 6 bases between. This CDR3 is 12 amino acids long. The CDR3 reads CASRLSQETQYF. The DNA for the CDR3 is TGTGCCAGCAGACTATCCCAAGAGACCCAGTACTTC.

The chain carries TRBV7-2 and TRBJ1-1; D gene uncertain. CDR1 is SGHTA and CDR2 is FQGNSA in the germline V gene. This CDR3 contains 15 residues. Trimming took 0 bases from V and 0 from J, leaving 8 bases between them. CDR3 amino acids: CASSLAWSMNTEAFF. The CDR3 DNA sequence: TGTGCCAGCAGCTTAGCTTGGAGTATGAACACTGAAGCTTTCTTT.